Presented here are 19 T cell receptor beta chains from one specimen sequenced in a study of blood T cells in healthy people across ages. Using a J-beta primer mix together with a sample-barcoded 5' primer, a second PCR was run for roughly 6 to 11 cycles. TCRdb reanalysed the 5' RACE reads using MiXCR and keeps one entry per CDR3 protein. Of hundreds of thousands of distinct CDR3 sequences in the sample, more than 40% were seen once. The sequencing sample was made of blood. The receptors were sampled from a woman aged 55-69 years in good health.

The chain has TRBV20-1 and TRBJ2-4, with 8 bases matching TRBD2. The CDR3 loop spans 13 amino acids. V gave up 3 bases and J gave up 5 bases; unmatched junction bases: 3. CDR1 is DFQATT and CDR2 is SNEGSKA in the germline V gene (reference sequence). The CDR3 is CSASRAGENIQYF. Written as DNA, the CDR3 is TGCAGTGCTAGCAGAGCGGGAGAAAACATTCAGTACTTC.

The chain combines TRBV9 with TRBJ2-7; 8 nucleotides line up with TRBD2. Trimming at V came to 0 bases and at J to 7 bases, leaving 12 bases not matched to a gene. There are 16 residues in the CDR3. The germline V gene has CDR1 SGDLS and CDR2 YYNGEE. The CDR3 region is CASSVGVASGRTEQYF. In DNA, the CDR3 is TGTGCCAGCAGCGTAGGGGTGGCTAGCGGGCGTACTGAGCAGTACTTC.

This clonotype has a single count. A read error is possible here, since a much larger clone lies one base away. For the CDR3, the DNA is TGTGCCAGCAGCTTGGTTGGGAGCCGGTACGAGCAGTACTTC. Translating it yields CASSLVGSRYEQYF. V gene TRBV7-8 combines with J gene TRBJ2-7; maybe TRBD2 (5 bases). Germline V gives CDR1 SGHVS, CDR2 FQNEAQ. V was shortened by 3 bases and J by 4 bases, with 13 bases between the two germline ends. CDR3 length equals 14 residues.

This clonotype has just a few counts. The CDR3 DNA sequence: TGCGCCAGCAGCTCCTCTGGCTTCACCTACGAGCAGTACTTC. It is translated as CASSSSGFTYEQYF. This sequence joins TRBV5-1 and TRBJ2-7; D uncertain. The CDR3 is 14 residues long. V was pared by 3 bases and J by 2 bases, with 12 bases between. Germline loops: CDR1 SGHRS, CDR2 YFSETQ.

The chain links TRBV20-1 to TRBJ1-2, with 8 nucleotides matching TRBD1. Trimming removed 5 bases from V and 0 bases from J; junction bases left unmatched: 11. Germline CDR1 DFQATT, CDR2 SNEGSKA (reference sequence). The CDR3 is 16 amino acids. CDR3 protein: CSAFGQGQWANYGYTF. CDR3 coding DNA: TGCAGTGCTTTTGGACAGGGACAGTGGGCTAACTATGGCTACACCTTC.

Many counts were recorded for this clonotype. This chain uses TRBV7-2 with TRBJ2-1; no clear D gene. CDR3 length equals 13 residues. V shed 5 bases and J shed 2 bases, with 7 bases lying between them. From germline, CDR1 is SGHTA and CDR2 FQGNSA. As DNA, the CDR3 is TGTGCCAGCAGCGTGGATGCCTACAATGAGCAGTTCTTC. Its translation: CASSVDAYNEQFF.

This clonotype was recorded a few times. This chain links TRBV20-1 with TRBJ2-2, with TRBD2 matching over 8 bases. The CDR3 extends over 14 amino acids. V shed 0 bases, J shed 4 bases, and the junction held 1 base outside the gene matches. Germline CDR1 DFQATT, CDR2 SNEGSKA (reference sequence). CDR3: CSARDGGGTGELFF. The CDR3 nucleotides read TGCAGTGCTAGAGACGGGGGGGGCACCGGGGAGCTGTTTTTT.

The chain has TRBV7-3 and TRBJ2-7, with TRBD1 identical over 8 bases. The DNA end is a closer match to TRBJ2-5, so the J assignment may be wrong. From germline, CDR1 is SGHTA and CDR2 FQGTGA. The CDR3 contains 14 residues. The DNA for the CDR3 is TGTGCCAGCAGCTGTACAGGGGGAGTAGAGACCCAGTACTTC. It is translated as CASSCTGGVETQYF.

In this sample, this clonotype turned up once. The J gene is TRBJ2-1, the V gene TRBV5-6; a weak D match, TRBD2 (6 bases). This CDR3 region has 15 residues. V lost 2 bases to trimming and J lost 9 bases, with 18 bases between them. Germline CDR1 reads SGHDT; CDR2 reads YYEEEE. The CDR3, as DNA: TGTGCCAGCAGCTTAATCGGCAGGGAGGAGGGTGAGCAGTTCTTC. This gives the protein CASSLIGREEGEQFF.

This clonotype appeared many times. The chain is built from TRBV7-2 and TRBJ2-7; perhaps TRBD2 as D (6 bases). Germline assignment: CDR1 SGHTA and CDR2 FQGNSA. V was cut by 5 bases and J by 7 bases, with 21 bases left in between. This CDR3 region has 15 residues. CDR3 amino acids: CASSGKRVSSREQYF. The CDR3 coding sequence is TGTGCCAGCAGCGGAAAGCGGGTCTCTTCCCGGGAGCAGTACTTC.

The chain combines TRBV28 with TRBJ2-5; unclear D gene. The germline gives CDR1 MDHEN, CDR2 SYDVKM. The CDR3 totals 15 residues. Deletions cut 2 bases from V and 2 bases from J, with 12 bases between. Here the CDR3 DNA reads TGTGCCAGCAGTTTAGGGTCATTCTATCAAGAGACCCAGTACTTC. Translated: CASSLGSFYQETQYF.

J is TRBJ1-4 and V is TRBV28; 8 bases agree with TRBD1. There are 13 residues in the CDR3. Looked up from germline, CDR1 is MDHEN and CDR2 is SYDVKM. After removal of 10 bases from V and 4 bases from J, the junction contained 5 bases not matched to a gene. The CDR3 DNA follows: TGTGCCAAAATAGACAGGGGTAATGAAAAACTGTTTTTT. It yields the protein CAKIDRGNEKLFF.

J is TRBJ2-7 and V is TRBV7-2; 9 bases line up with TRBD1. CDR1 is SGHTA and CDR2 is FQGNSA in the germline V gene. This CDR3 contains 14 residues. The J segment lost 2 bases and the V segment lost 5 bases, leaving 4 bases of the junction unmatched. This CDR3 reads CASSVGQGPYEQYF. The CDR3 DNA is TGTGCCAGCAGCGTGGGACAGGGCCCCTACGAGCAGTACTTC. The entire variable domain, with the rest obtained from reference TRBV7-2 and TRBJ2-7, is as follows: GAGVSQSPSNKVTEKGKDVELRCDPISGHTALYWYRQSLGQGLEFLIYFQGNSAPDKSGLPSDRFSAERTGGSVSTLTIQRTQQEDSAVYLCASSVGQGPYEQYFGPGTRLTVT.

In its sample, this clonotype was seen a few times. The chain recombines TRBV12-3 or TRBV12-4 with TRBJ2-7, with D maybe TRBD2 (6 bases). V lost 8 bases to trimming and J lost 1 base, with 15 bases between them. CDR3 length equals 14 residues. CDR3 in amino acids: CASCPGLTSYEQYF. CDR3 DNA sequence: TGTGCCAGCTGCCCAGGACTAACTTCCTACGAGCAGTACTTC.

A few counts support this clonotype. CDR3 DNA sequence: TGCAGTGCTAAGACTAGCGGGAGGGCGGGTAGCACAGATACGCAGTATTTT. As protein: CSAKTSGRAGSTDTQYF. The chain employs TRBV20-1 and TRBJ2-3, with 14 bases that match TRBD2. The CDR3 covers 17 residues. CDR1 and CDR2 from the germline V gene are DFQATT and SNEGSKA (reference sequence). Unmatched junction bases numbered 6, after V lost 4 bases and J lost 0 bases.

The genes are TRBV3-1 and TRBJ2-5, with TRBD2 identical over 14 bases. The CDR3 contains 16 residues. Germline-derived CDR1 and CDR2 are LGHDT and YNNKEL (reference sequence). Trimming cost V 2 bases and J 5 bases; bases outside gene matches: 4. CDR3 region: CASSQPGLAGEETQYF. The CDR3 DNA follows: TGTGCCAGCAGCCAACCGGGACTAGCGGGAGAGGAGACCCAGTACTTC.

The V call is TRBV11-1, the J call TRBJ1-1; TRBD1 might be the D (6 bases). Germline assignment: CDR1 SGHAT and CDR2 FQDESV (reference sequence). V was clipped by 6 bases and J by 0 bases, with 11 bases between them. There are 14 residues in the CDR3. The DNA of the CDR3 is TGTGCCAGCAGAAGGGACAACCTGAACACTGAAGCTTTCTTT. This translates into CASRRDNLNTEAFF.

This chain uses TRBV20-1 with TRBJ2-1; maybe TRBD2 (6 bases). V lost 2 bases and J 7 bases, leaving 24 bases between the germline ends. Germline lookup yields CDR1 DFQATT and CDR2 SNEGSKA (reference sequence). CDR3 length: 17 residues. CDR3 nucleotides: TGCAGTGCTAGAAATGGGCAGGCCGCTAGCGTCGGAAATGAGCAGTTCTTC. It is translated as CSARNGQAASVGNEQFF.

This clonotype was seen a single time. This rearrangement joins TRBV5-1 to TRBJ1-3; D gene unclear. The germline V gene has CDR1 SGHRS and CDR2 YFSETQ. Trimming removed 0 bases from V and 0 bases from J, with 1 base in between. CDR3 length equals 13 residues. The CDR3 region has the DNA TGCGCCAGCAGCTTGGACTCTGGAAACACCATATATTTT. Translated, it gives CASSLDSGNTIYF.